These 7 T cell receptor beta chains share one sample of origin, sequenced in a study of blood T cell repertoires in COVID-19. Data came from immunoSEQ multiplex PCR; TCRdb stores just in-frame clones and leaves some out. The table records over 200,000 clones, approximately 92% of them present only once. Material: peripheral blood. Receptors originate from a person aged 18 to 30 with COVID-19, enrolled during active disease.

CDR3 nucleotide sequence: TGTGCCAGCAGCTTGAGCGGGGTCCGATATTATTATGGCTACACCTTC. Its protein product is CASSLSGVRYYYGYTF. The V gene is TRBV7-2, the J gene TRBJ1-2; D unclear. The CDR3 has 16 residues. Germline V gene sequence: CDR1 SGHTA, CDR2 FQGNSA. Trimming shortened V by 3 bases and J by 5 bases, and 19 bases separated the two germline ends. Based on the CDR3 plus reference TRBV7-2 and TRBJ1-2, the full variable domain is GAGVSQSPSNKVTEKGKDVELRCDPISGHTALYWYRQSLGQGLEFLIYFQGNSAPDKSGLPSDRFSAERTGGSVSTLTIQRTQQEDSAVYLCASSLSGVRYYYGYTFGSGTRLTVV.

This rearrangement joins TRBV19 to TRBJ2-5; D may be TRBD2 (6 bases). This CDR3 has 14 amino acids. CDR1 and CDR2 (germline): LNHDA, SQIVND (reference sequence). Trimming removed 6 bases at V and 8 bases at J, with 19 bases between. In DNA form, the CDR3 reads TGTGCCAGTAGCACCGGGACTGGGTTATACACCCAGTACTTC. This gives the protein CASSTGTGLYTQYF.

The chain carries TRBV18 and TRBJ2-6, with TRBD1 as a possible D gene (5 bases). Germline assignment: CDR1 KGHSH and CDR2 LQKENI. Trimming removed 0 bases from V and 2 bases from J, with 8 bases in between. This CDR3 comprises 16 residues. The DNA of the CDR3 is TGTGCCAGCTCACCACCGGGCAGGGCTGGGGCCAACGTCCTGACTTTC. Translation: CASSPPGRAGANVLTF.

This CDR3 is CASSGAGAGVNEQFF. CDR3 DNA sequence: TGTGCCAGCAGCGGGGCGGGGGCAGGTGTGAATGAGCAGTTCTTC. V gene TRBV7-8 combines with J gene TRBJ2-1, with D perhaps matching TRBD2 (7 bases). The CDR3 is 15 residues long. The germline gives CDR1 SGHVS, CDR2 FQNEAQ. The ends were cut back, 5 bases at V and 7 bases at J, with 18 bases in the middle.

The chain employs TRBV7-9 and TRBJ1-4; D is perhaps TRBD1 (5 bases). There are 14 residues in the CDR3. Between the trimmed V and J ends, which lost 5 bases and 4 bases, there was a span of 11 bases. Per the germline V gene, CDR1 is SEHNR and CDR2 is FQNEAQ (reference sequence). The CDR3 region has the DNA TGTGCCAGCAGCCCAGGGTCGGGTAATGAAAAACTGTTTTTT. It yields the protein CASSPGSGNEKLFF.

This sequence joins TRBV27 and TRBJ2-1, with 10 bases identical to TRBD2. In germline, CDR1 is MNHEY, CDR2 SMNVEV (reference sequence). This CDR3 comprises 15 residues. V lost 7 bases to trimming and J lost 7 bases; unmatched junction nucleotides: 10. This CDR3 is CASNLRTSGDNEQFF. The CDR3 DNA reads TGTGCCAGCAACCTAAGGACTAGCGGAGATAATGAGCAGTTCTTC.

The genes are TRBV5-1 and TRBJ2-1; 8 positions agree with TRBD1. The V segment lost 4 bases and the J segment 7 bases; nucleotides outside the gene matches: 16. This CDR3 is built from 17 residues. In germline, CDR1 is SGHRS, CDR2 YFSETQ. CDR3 residues: CASSKRQGSDPWNEQFF. The DNA for the CDR3 is TGCGCCAGCAGCAAAAGACAGGGGTCGGACCCTTGGAATGAGCAGTTCTTC. The whole variable domain, remainder taken from reference TRBV5-1 and TRBJ2-1, is KAGVTQTPRYLIKTRGQQVTLSCSPISGHRSVSWYQQTPGQGLQFLFEYFSETQRNKGNFPGRFSGRQFSNSRSEMNVSTLELGDSALYLCASSKRQGSDPWNEQFFGPGTRLTVL.